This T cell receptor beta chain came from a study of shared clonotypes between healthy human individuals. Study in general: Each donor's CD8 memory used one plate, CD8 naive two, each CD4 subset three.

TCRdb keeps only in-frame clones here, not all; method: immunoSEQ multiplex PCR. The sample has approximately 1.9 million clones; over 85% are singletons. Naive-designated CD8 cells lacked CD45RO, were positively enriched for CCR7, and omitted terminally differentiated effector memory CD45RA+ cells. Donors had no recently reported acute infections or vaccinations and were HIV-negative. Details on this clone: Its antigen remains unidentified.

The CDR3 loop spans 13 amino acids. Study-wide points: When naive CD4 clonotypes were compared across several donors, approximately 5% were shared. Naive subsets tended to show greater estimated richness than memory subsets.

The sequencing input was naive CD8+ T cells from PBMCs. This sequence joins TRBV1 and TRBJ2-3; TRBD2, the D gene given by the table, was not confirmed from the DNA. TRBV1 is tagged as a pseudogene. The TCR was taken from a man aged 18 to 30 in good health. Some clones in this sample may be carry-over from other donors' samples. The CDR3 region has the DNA TGCACCAGCAGTTTTAGCGGCACAGATACGCAGTATTTT. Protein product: CTSSFSGTDTQYF.